Listed here are 10 T cell receptor beta chains from one sample, sequenced in a study of T cells in Graves' hyperthyroidism and ophthalmopathy. Amplification yielded TCR beta CDR3 regions, with RNA transcripts as the source. A set of HTBI primers served as the primers for a first-round RT-PCR of the TCR CDR3. MiXCR, applied by TCRdb to the multiplex PCR reads, yields one record per CDR3 protein. The sample has hundreds of thousands of distinct CDR3 sequences, less than 20% seen once. Material: blood. The receptor source for this set is a man aged 35 to 55 with Graves' ophthalmopathy.

Worth noting for this clonotype: This sequence may be a read error, since a much larger clone differs from it by one base. This chain uses TRBV7-9 with TRBJ2-3; a possible D gene is TRBD2 (5 bases). This CDR3 is built from 13 residues. The germline CDR1 and CDR2 sequences are SEHNR and FQNEAQ (reference sequence). Trimming removed 5 bases at V and 4 bases at J, with 10 bases between. Here the CDR3 reads CASSQSSADTQYF. Here the CDR3 DNA reads TGTGCCAGCAGCCAAAGTAGCGCAGATACGCAGTATTTT.

This clonotype has at least ten counts. The V call is TRBV30, the J call TRBJ2-2; D tentatively fits TRBD1 or TRBD2 (5 bases each). V lost 3 bases and J lost 6, with 8 bases in between. Germline V CDR1 and CDR2: GTSNPN, SVGIG (reference sequence). The CDR3 covers 12 residues. The CDR3 DNA sequence: TGTGCCTGGAGCCTGGGACCCGGGGAGCTGTTTTTT. Translation: CAWSLGPGELFF.

V gene TRBV6-2 or TRBV6-3 combines with J gene TRBJ1-1; D is unclear. The CDR3 spans 18 residues. Germline CDR1 is MNHEY and CDR2 is SVGEGT. V lost 5 bases and J 2 bases, leaving 24 bases between the germline ends. The CDR3 spells CASSPPREEIISNTEAFF. In DNA, the CDR3 is TGTGCCAGCAGTCCTCCCCGGGAAGAAATCATCTCAAACACTGAAGCTTTCTTT.

This clonotype was found many times. The chain joins TRBV9 to TRBJ2-2; D is ambiguous. The CDR3 covers 13 residues. V lost 0 bases and J 4 bases, leaving 4 bases between the germline ends. Germline V gene sequence: CDR1 SGDLS, CDR2 YYNGEE. CDR3 nucleotides: TGTGCCAGCAGCGTAGGGGGCACCGGGGAGCTGTTTTTT. Protein: CASSVGGTGELFF.

This sequence joins TRBV5-1 and TRBJ1-1, with TRBD1 matching over 8 bases. Losses at the gene ends were 1 base for V and 4 bases for J; bases not matched to a gene: 12. Germline loops: CDR1 SGHRS, CDR2 YFSETQ. The CDR3 loop spans 17 amino acids. The CDR3 loop is CASSLLRTGSSGTEAFF. For the CDR3, the DNA is TGCGCCAGCAGCTTGCTGCGGACAGGGAGCAGTGGCACTGAAGCTTTCTTT.

A few counts support this clonotype. This chain uses TRBV6-1 with TRBJ1-2, with a weak D call TRBD1 (5 bases). Germline CDR1 and CDR2: MNHNS and SASEGT. Trimming took off 3 bases at V and 6 bases at J, with 8 bases between the two ends. The CDR3 covers 12 residues. The DNA of the CDR3 is TGTGCCAGCAGTGAGGCAGGGAATGGCTACACCTTC. Residues: CASSEAGNGYTF.

About this clonotype: At one end, the junction sequence differs from germline, possibly due to a read error. The rearrangement joins TRBV20-1 to TRBJ2-3; D perhaps matches TRBD2 (5 bases). Germline lookup yields CDR1 DFQATT and CDR2 SNEGSKA (reference sequence). This CDR3 is 10 amino acids long. The CDR3 nucleotides are TGCGGTGCTAGCACCGATACGCAGTATTTT. It is translated as CGASTDTQYF.

This clonotype showed up many times. The rearrangement joins TRBV11-2 to TRBJ1-2, with TRBD1 as a possible D gene (6 bases). Germline V gives CDR1 SGHAT, CDR2 FQNNGV. Between the trimmed V and J ends, which lost 5 bases and 4 bases, there was a span of 14 bases. The CDR3 runs to 14 residues. The CDR3 here is CASSPWGGRYGYTF. CDR3 sequence (DNA): TGTGCCAGCAGCCCATGGGGGGGGCGCTATGGCTACACCTTC.

The table lists this clonotype with many counts. V is TRBV30 and J is TRBJ1-1; unclear D gene. The V gene's germline CDR1 is GTSNPN and CDR2 SVGIG (reference sequence). The CDR3 runs to 13 residues. The V and J ends lost 3 bases and 1 base respectively, with 9 bases between them. The CDR3 loop reads CAWSGAWNTEAFF. The DNA of the CDR3 is TGTGCCTGGAGCGGAGCCTGGAACACTGAAGCTTTCTTT.

This clonotype occurred many times. This sequence joins TRBV5-1 and TRBJ1-6; TRBD1 aligns across 11 bases. Per the germline V gene, CDR1 is SGHRS and CDR2 is YFSETQ. The CDR3 spans 16 residues. With 2 bases clipped from V and 7 bases from J, the junction kept 5 bases outside the gene matches. The CDR3 here is CASSFGTGGRNSPLHF. In nucleotides, the CDR3 is TGCGCCAGCAGCTTTGGGACAGGGGGTAGGAATTCACCCCTCCACTTT.